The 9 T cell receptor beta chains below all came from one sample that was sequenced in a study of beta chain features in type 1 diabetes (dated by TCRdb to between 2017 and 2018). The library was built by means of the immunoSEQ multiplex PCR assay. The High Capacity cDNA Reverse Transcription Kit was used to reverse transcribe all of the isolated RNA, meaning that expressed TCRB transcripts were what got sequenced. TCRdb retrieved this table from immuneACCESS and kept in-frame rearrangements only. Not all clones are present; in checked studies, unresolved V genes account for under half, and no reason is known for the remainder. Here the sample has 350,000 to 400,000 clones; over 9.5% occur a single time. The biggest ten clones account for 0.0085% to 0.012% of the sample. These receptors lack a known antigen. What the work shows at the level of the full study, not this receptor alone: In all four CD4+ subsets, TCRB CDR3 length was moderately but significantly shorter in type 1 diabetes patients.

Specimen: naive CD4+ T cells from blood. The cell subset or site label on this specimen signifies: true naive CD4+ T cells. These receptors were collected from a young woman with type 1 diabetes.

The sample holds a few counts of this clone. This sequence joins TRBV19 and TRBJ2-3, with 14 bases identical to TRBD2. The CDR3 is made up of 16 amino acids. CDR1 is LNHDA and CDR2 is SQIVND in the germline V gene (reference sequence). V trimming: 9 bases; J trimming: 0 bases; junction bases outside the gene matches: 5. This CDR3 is CASGLAGGRSTDTQYF. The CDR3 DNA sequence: TGTGCCAGCGGACTAGCGGGAGGTCGTAGCACAGATACGCAGTATTTT.

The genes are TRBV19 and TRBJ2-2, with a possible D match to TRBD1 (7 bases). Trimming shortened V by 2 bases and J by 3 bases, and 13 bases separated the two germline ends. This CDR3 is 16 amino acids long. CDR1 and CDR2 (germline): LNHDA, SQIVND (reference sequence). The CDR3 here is CASSIIPGGYTGELFF. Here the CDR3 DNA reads TGTGCCAGTAGTATAATCCCAGGGGGGTACACCGGGGAGCTGTTTTTT.

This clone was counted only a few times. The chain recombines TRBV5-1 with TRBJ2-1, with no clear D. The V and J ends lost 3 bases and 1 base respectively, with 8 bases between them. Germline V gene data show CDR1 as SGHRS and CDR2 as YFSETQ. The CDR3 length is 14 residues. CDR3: CASSSGKSYNEQFF. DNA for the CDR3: TGCGCCAGCAGCTCTGGCAAGTCCTACAATGAGCAGTTCTTC. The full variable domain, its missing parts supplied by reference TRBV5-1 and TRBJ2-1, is KAGVTQTPRYLIKTRGQQVTLSCSPISGHRSVSWYQQTPGQGLQFLFEYFSETQRNKGNFPGRFSGRQFSNSRSEMNVSTLELGDSALYLCASSSGKSYNEQFFGPGTRLTVL.

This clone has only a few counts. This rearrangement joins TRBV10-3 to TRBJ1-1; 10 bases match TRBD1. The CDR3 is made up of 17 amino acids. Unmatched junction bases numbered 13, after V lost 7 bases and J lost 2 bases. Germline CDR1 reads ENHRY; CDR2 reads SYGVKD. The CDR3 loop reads CAITRQGAEADNTEAFF. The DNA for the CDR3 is TGTGCCATCACTAGACAGGGGGCTGAGGCGGACAACACTGAAGCTTTCTTT.

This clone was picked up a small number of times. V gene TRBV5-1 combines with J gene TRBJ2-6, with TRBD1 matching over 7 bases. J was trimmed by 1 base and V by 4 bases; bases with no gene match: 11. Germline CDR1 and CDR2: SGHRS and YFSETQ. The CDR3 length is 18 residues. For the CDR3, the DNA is TGCGCCAGCAGCCGCACGGGACAGTCCCTTTCTGGGGCCAACGTCCTGACTTTC. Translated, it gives CASSRTGQSLSGANVLTF.

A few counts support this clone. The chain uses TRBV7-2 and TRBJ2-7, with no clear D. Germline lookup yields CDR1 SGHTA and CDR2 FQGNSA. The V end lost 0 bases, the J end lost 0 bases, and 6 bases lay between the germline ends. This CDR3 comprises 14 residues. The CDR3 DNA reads TGTGCCAGCAGCTTAGCCGAGAGCTCCTACGAGCAGTACTTC. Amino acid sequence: CASSLAESSYEQYF.

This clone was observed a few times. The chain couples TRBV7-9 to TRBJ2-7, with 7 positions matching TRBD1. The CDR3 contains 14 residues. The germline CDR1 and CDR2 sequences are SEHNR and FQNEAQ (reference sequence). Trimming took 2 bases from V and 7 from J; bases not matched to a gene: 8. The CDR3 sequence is CASSLRQGEGEQYF. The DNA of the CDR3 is TGTGCCAGCAGCTTACGACAGGGAGAAGGTGAGCAGTACTTC.

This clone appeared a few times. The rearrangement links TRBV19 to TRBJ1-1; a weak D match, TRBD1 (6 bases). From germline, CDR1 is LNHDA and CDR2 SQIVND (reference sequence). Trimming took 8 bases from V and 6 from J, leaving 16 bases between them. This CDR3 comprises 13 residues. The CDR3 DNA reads TGTGCCAGTCCTCCCCCAGGGGTCTCTGAAGCTTTCTTT. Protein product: CASPPPGVSEAFF.

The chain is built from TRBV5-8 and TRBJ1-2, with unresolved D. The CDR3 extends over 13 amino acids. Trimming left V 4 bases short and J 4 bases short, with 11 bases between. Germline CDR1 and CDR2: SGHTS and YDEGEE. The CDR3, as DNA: TGTGCCAGCAGCACAGATGAGTCCTATGGCTACACCTTC. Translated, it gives CASSTDESYGYTF. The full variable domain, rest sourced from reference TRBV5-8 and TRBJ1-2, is EAGVTQSPTHLIKTRGQQATLRCSPISGHTSVYWYQQALGLGLQFLLWYDEGEERNRGNFPPRFSGRQFPNYSSELNVNALELEDSALYLCASSTDESYGYTFGSGTRLTVV.